Listed below are T cell receptor beta chains from one sample, sequenced in a study of T cell responses to AZD1222 COVID-19 vaccine. The repertoire was sequenced with immunoSEQ multiplex PCR; TCRdb's copy has only in-frame clones and lacks some. The table includes around 120,000 clones, more than 85% detected once. The sequencing used peripheral blood, collected on day 0 of AZD1222 vaccination. These receptors were collected from an adult in good health. Each CDR3 is given with its conserved first and last residue. A D gene is named only where the DNA matches it firmly. Size values are once, few and many counts, or a class for expanded clones, and some rows have none.

- TRBJ1-1 - TRBV16 TGTGCCAGCAGCCAATCGGCTGACACTGAAGCTTTCTTT CASSQSADTEAFF
few TRBJ1-5 TRBD1 TRBV4-2 TGTGCCAGCAGCCAAGTTAGTAGGGGGCTGGGGAATCAGCCCCAGCATTTT CASSQVSRGLGNQPQHF
- TRBJ1-3 - TRBV4-3 TGCGCCAGCAGCCAAGGACCGGTCCGGGATGGAGAGGGAAACACCATATATTTT CASSQGPVRDGEGNTIYF
- TRBJ2-1 - TRBV9 TGTGCCAGCAGCCCGACCCCCGGGACCTACAATGAGCAGTTCTTC CASSPTPGTYNEQFF
- TRBJ1-1 - TRBV7-8 TGTGCCAGCAGCCGAGAGGTGAACACTGAAGCTTTCTTT CASSREVNTEAFF
- TRBJ2-1 TRBD2 TRBV7-7 TGTGCCAGCAGCTCCTCCTTAGCGGGTGAGCAGTTCTTC CASSSSLAGEQFF
- TRBJ2-2 - TRBV7-8 TGTGCCAGCAGCTTACAAGGGGCGAACACCGGGGAGCTGTTTTTT CASSLQGANTGELFF
- TRBJ2-3 TRBD1 TRBV5-1 TGCGCCAGCAGCCACGGACAGGGGGCTCATACAGATACGCAGTATTTT CASSHGQGAHTDTQYF
few TRBJ1-4 TRBD1 TRBV11-3 TGTGCCAGCAGCCCCGGGACAGATGAAAAACTGTTTTTT CASSPGTDEKLFF
- TRBJ1-2 - TRBV30 TGTGCCTGGAGATTGGCAGTCAACTATGGCTACACCTTC CAWRLAVNYGYTF
- TRBJ2-7 - TRBV5-1 TGCGCCAGCCGGTCCAGTAGCGACGAGCAGTACTTC CASRSSSDEQYF
- TRBJ2-3 - TRBV3-1/TRBV3-2 TGTGCCAGCAGCCAAGTAGGCGGGGTGGGGGCTGATACGCAGTATTTT CASSQVGGVGADTQYF
- TRBJ1-2 TRBD1 TRBV5-6 TGTGCCAGCAGCTCGAAGGGGGCCTCTTATGGCTACACCTTC CASSSKGASYGYTF
- TRBJ1-4 - TRBV28 TGTGCCATCGCCGGTTTCGAAAAACTGTTTTTT CAIAGFEKLFF
- TRBJ1-5 - TRBV3-1/TRBV3-2 TGTGTTGTCTTCAGGAATCGAAATAGCAATCAGCCCCAGCATTTT CVVFRNRNSNQPQHF
- TRBJ1-1 TRBD1 TRBV29-1 TGCAGCACACCGGGACAGGGCGTGAACACTGAAGCTTTCTTT CSTPGQGVNTEAFF
- TRBJ1-5 TRBD1 TRBV5-6 TGTGCCAGCAGTAACCGGGACAGGGAGCACCATCAGCCCCAGCATTTT CASSNRDREHHQPQHF
- TRBJ2-7 TRBD2 TRBV28 TGTGCCAGCAGTTTTAGTGCTAGCGGGAGTCACCACGAGCAGTACTTC CASSFSASGSHHEQYF